Shown below are 18 T cell receptor beta chains from a single sample sequenced in a study of blood T cell repertoires in COVID-19. Clones were sequenced by immunoSEQ multiplex PCR, and TCRdb holds only the in-frame ones, with some missing. Counted here are 250,000 to 350,000 clones, roughly 88% occurring once; the ten biggest clones make up approximately 7.2%. Input material: peripheral blood. The source is a woman in her twenties or thirties who had recovered from COVID-19.

The J gene is TRBJ2-2, the V gene TRBV9; tentatively, D is TRBD1 (6 bases). Trimming removed 6 bases at V and 2 bases at J, with 14 bases between. Germline-derived CDR1 and CDR2 are SGDLS and YYNGEE. The CDR3 runs to 15 residues. The CDR3 sequence: CASTPTGTNTGELFF. CDR3 in DNA: TGTGCCAGCACCCCAACAGGGACCAACACCGGGGAGCTGTTTTTT.

The chain joins TRBV27 to TRBJ2-7; 7 bases match TRBD1. The CDR3 runs 16 residues. V shed 6 bases, J shed 4 bases, and the junction held 15 bases outside the gene matches. The germline gives CDR1 MNHEY, CDR2 SMNVEV (reference sequence). CDR3 in DNA: TGTGCCAGCAGGTTCGGCACCGGGACAGTCTGTTACGAGCAGTACTTC. Translating it yields CASRFGTGTVCYEQYF.

The chain's CDR3 is CAWSVRFNQPQHF. CDR3 in DNA: TGTGCCTGGAGTGTTAGATTCAATCAGCCCCAGCATTTT. This chain links TRBV30 with TRBJ1-5; D uncertain. This CDR3 has 13 amino acids. Looked up from germline, CDR1 is GTSNPN and CDR2 is SVGIG (reference sequence). Deletions cut 0 bases from V and 3 bases from J, with 6 bases between. Complete variable domain (other parts from reference TRBV30 and TRBJ1-5): SQTIHQWPATLVQPVGSPLSLECTVEGTSNPNLYWYRQAAGRGLQLLFYSVGIGQISSEVPQNLSASRPQDRQFILSSKKLLLSDSGFYLCAWSVRFNQPQHFGDGTRLSIL.

The chain uses TRBV15 and TRBJ1-1; 9 nucleotides agree with TRBD1. Unmatched junction bases numbered 9, after V lost 7 bases and J lost 0 bases. Germline V gene lookup returns CDR1 LNHNV and CDR2 YYDKDF (reference sequence). CDR3 length equals 16 residues. The CDR3 here is CATTRTGAWMNTEAFF. CDR3 nucleotides: TGTGCCACCACCAGGACAGGGGCTTGGATGAACACTGAAGCTTTCTTT. The whole variable domain, remainder taken from reference TRBV15 and TRBJ1-1, is DAMVIQNPRYQVTQFGKPVTLSCSQTLNHNVMYWYQQKSSQAPKLLFHYYDKDFNNEADTPDNFQSRRPNTSFCFLDIRSPGLGDTAMYLCATTRTGAWMNTEAFFGQGTRLTVV.

CDR3 loop: CASSYIPRGGYTQYF. The CDR3 bases are TGTGCCAGCAGTTACATCCCTCGCGGGGGGTATACGCAGTATTTT. The chain has TRBV6-5 and TRBJ2-3, with 8 bases aligning to TRBD2. The V segment lost 2 bases and the J segment 7 bases; nucleotides outside the gene matches: 8. Germline assignment: CDR1 MNHEY and CDR2 SVGAGI. The CDR3 is 15 residues long.

The CDR3 coding sequence is TGTGCCATCAGCGAACAGGAGAACTATGGCTACACCTTC. Residues: CAISEQENYGYTF. The J gene is TRBJ1-2, the V gene TRBV10-3, with D tentatively TRBD1 (5 bases). V was trimmed by 6 bases and J by 2 bases, leaving 10 bases between them. Germline CDR1 reads ENHRY; CDR2 reads SYGVKD. This CDR3 has 13 amino acids.

The V gene is TRBV7-9, the J gene TRBJ2-7, with a weak D call TRBD1 (6 bases). Germline assignment: CDR1 SEHNR and CDR2 FQNEAQ (reference sequence). The CDR3 runs 18 residues. Trimming stripped 5 bases from V and 3 bases from J, with 26 bases between. This CDR3 is CASSPTGIGQRIGYEQYF. As DNA, the CDR3 is TGTGCCAGCAGCCCCACCGGGATCGGACAGAGAATCGGCTACGAGCAGTACTTC.

V and J are TRBV29-1 and TRBJ1-1, with 9 bases fitting TRBD1. Germline CDR1 and CDR2: SQVTM and ANQGSEA. Trimming removed 6 bases from V and 6 bases from J; junction bases left unmatched: 5. This CDR3 region has 12 residues. The CDR3 loop reads CSVGQGKAEAFF. The CDR3 region has the DNA TGCAGCGTCGGACAGGGGAAGGCTGAAGCTTTCTTT.

The chain has TRBV30 and TRBJ2-2; TRBD2 is a possible D gene (6 bases). The germline CDR1 and CDR2 sequences are GTSNPN and SVGIG (reference sequence). V was trimmed by 3 bases and J by 6 bases, leaving 11 bases between them. The CDR3 covers 13 residues. The CDR3 spells CAWRIGGPGELFF. The CDR3, as DNA: TGTGCCTGGAGGATCGGGGGACCCGGGGAGCTGTTTTTT.

This clone was observed once. This chain links TRBV18 with TRBJ2-7, with 9 bases matching TRBD1. V lost 5 bases and J lost 2; bases outside the gene matches: 4. Germline V gives CDR1 KGHSH, CDR2 LQKENI. The CDR3 spans 14 residues. CDR3 sequence: CASSGTGSPYEQYF. The CDR3 DNA follows: TGTGCCAGCTCAGGGACAGGGAGCCCCTACGAGCAGTACTTC.

This rearrangement joins TRBV6-5 to TRBJ1-5, with 8 positions matching TRBD1. The V segment lost 7 bases and the J segment 2 bases; nucleotides outside the gene matches: 7. Looked up from germline, CDR1 is MNHEY and CDR2 is SVGAGI. The CDR3 has 15 residues. The chain's CDR3 is CASTMDRERNQPQHF. The CDR3 bases are TGTGCCAGCACCATGGACAGGGAACGCAATCAGCCCCAGCATTTT.

This clone was detected only once. The J gene is TRBJ1-2, the V gene TRBV11-2; D possibly corresponds to TRBD1 (6 bases). The V end was cut by 0 bases, the J end by 8 bases, with 7 bases between. In germline, CDR1 is SGHAT, CDR2 FQNNGV. The length of the CDR3 is 12 residues. The CDR3 here is CASSLEGAGYTF. The CDR3 DNA is TGTGCCAGCAGCTTAGAGGGGGCGGGCTACACCTTC.

The chain has TRBV6-5 and TRBJ2-7; possibly TRBD1 for D (5 bases). The germline V gene encodes CDR1 MNHEY and CDR2 SVGAGI. This CDR3 comprises 11 residues. V shed 7 bases and J shed 3 bases, with 7 bases lying between them. The CDR3 is CASIGDYEQYF. The CDR3, as DNA: TGTGCCAGCATAGGGGACTACGAGCAGTACTTC.

This chain joins TRBV30 and TRBJ1-5, with D possibly being TRBD1 (6 bases). The germline V gene has CDR1 GTSNPN and CDR2 SVGIG (reference sequence). The CDR3 consists of 13 residues. V was pared by 3 bases and J by 6 bases, with 12 bases between. CDR3 DNA: TGTGCCTGGAGGGGACAAGCAGGTCAGCCCCAGCATTTT. Translation: CAWRGQAGQPQHF.

J is TRBJ2-5 and V is TRBV9; 7 nucleotides line up with TRBD2. V lost 3 bases to trimming and J lost 5 bases; unmatched junction nucleotides: 7. This CDR3 has 14 residues. Germline values: CDR1 SGDLS, CDR2 YYNGEE. The CDR3 coding sequence is TGTGCCAGCAGCGCCCTGGGGGGGGACGAGACCCAGTACTTC. Amino acid sequence: CASSALGGDETQYF.

The chain joins TRBV6-5 to TRBJ2-1; 7 bases map to TRBD1. Trimming took 5 bases from V and 12 from J; bases not matched to a gene: 13. Germline-derived CDR1 and CDR2 are MNHEY and SVGAGI. This CDR3 region has 14 residues. CDR3 in DNA: TGTGCCAGCAGTCCTTCCTACAGGGGCCTGGGGCAGTTCTTC. Its translation is CASSPSYRGLGQFF.

The chain couples TRBV7-6 to TRBJ1-4, with a tentative D call TRBD1 (5 bases). The germline V gene encodes CDR1 SGHVS and CDR2 FNYEAQ. The CDR3 loop spans 16 amino acids. V gave up 2 bases and J gave up 1 base, with 11 bases separating them. CDR3 protein: CASSLRGGRTNEKLFF. In nucleotides, the CDR3 is TGTGCCAGCAGCTTACGGGGGGGAAGAACTAATGAAAAACTGTTTTTT.

This clone has just a few counts. The chain employs TRBV5-1 and TRBJ1-2; tentatively, D is TRBD1 (6 bases). The CDR3 length is 13 residues. V was pared by 0 bases and J by 8 bases, with 11 bases between. Germline V gene lookup returns CDR1 SGHRS and CDR2 YFSETQ. Here the CDR3 DNA reads TGCGCCAGCAGCTTGGACAGGGAATACGGCTACACCTTC. Translated: CASSLDREYGYTF. The full variable domain, with the rest looked up from reference TRBV5-1 and TRBJ1-2, is KAGVTQTPRYLIKTRGQQVTLSCSPISGHRSVSWYQQTPGQGLQFLFEYFSETQRNKGNFPGRFSGRQFSNSRSEMNVSTLELGDSALYLCASSLDREYGYTFGSGTRLTVV.